These 21 T cell receptor beta chains were all obtained from the same sample, sequenced in a study of blood T cell repertoires in COVID-19. Sequencing used immunoSEQ multiplex PCR; TCRdb keeps in-frame clones, though not all of them. This sample yields roughly 190,000 clones, of which more than 65% are seen a single time; around 16% belongs to the top ten. Sequenced sample: PBMCs or T cells enriched from blood (not recorded which). Source of these receptors: a woman aged 45-65 years with acute COVID-19.

This rearrangement joins TRBV2 to TRBJ2-3; possible D gene TRBD1, 6 bases. Germline V lookup: CDR1 SNHLY, CDR2 FYNNEI. The length of the CDR3 is 15 residues. Trimming took 6 bases from V and 9 from J, leaving 22 bases between them. CDR3 residues: CASSDRQKSLGTQYF. The CDR3 region has the DNA TGTGCCAGCAGCGACAGGCAGAAATCACTTGGGACGCAGTATTTT.

This sequence joins TRBV2 and TRBJ1-2; D is ambiguous. Germline lookup yields CDR1 SNHLY and CDR2 FYNNEI. The CDR3 has 11 amino acids. V lost 6 bases and J 8 bases, leaving 10 bases between the germline ends. CDR3 protein: CASSLTYGYTF. The CDR3 coding sequence is TGTGCCAGCAGCCTCACATACGGCTACACCTTC. Combining the CDR3 with reference TRBV2 and TRBJ1-2 gives the whole variable domain EPEVTQTPSHQVTQMGQEVILRCVPISNHLYFYWYRQILGQKVEFLVSFYNNEISEKSEIFDDQFSVERPDGSNFTLKIRSTKLEDSAMYFCASSLTYGYTFGSGTRLTVV.

The rearrangement joins TRBV5-1 to TRBJ2-1; 8 bases are shared with TRBD2. This CDR3 is built from 14 residues. The V and J ends lost 3 bases and 8 bases, in that order; junction bases with no gene match: 7. Germline V gene data show CDR1 as SGHRS and CDR2 as YFSETQ. The CDR3 region has the DNA TGCGCCAGCAGCTCCCAGCGGGGGAAGTATGAGCAGTTCTTC. This gives the protein CASSSQRGKYEQFF.

This sequence joins TRBV7-9 and TRBJ2-1; tentative D call: TRBD1 (5 bases). The CDR3 spans 15 residues. V gave up 3 bases and J gave up 4 bases, with 13 bases separating them. CDR1 is SEHNR and CDR2 is FQNEAQ in the germline V gene (reference sequence). CDR3 amino acids: CASSFAGSAYNEQFF. CDR3 DNA: TGTGCCAGCAGCTTCGCAGGGTCAGCGTACAATGAGCAGTTCTTC.

This rearrangement joins TRBV7-2 to TRBJ1-4; D call uncertain. V dropped 0 bases and J dropped 7 bases, with 15 bases sitting between them. The length of the CDR3 is 16 residues. Germline CDR1 and CDR2: SGHTA and FQGNSA. The CDR3 DNA follows: TGTGCCAGCAGCTTAGCGCCCCCCGGAGGAAGTGAAAAACTGTTTTTT. This encodes CASSLAPPGGSEKLFF. Full variable domain (missing parts from reference TRBV7-2 and TRBJ1-4): GAGVSQSPSNKVTEKGKDVELRCDPISGHTALYWYRQSLGQGLEFLIYFQGNSAPDKSGLPSDRFSAERTGGSVSTLTIQRTQQEDSAVYLCASSLAPPGGSEKLFFGSGTQLSVL.

The chain links TRBV18 to TRBJ1-1, with TRBD1 as a possible D gene (6 bases). This CDR3 comprises 13 residues. The germline gives CDR1 KGHSH, CDR2 LQKENI. With 4 bases removed from V and 1 base from J, the gap between germline ends came to 7 bases. The DNA for the CDR3 is TGTGCCAGCTCACAAGGGGGGAACACTGAAGCTTTCTTT. This codes for CASSQGGNTEAFF.

The chain is built from TRBV19 and TRBJ2-4; TRBD1 is a possible D gene (7 bases). V shed 4 bases and J shed 3 bases, with 10 bases lying between them. Germline assignment: CDR1 LNHDA and CDR2 SQIVND (reference sequence). The CDR3 covers 14 residues. In DNA, the CDR3 is TGTGCCAGTAGTAACCAGGGGGGCAAAAACATTCAGTACTTC. Translation: CASSNQGGKNIQYF.

This clone was observed a few times. J is TRBJ1-2 and V is TRBV28, with 7 bases lining up with TRBD1. CDR3 length: 14 amino acids. Germline assignment: CDR1 MDHEN and CDR2 SYDVKM. V was clipped by 6 bases and J by 3 bases; unmatched bases: 7. The chain's CDR3 is CASSARDRYYGYTF. CDR3 sequence (DNA): TGTGCCAGCAGCGCCCGGGACAGATACTATGGCTACACCTTC.

The CDR3: CASRGHFSGNTIYF. The CDR3 nucleotides read TGTGCCAGCAGGGGGCACTTCTCTGGAAACACCATATATTTT. The chain has TRBV2 and TRBJ1-3, with a tentative D call TRBD1 (5 bases). Germline CDR1 and CDR2: SNHLY and FYNNEI. The CDR3 has 14 amino acids. The V and J ends lost 6 bases and 0 bases respectively, with 9 bases between them.

The V and J genes are TRBV18 and TRBJ2-2; possibly TRBD1 for D (5 bases). CDR3 length: 15 amino acids. Trimming stripped 3 bases from V and 1 base from J, with 9 bases between. The germline CDR1 and CDR2 sequences are KGHSH and LQKENI. CDR3 protein: CASSPGHLNTGELFF. CDR3 nucleotide sequence: TGTGCCAGCTCACCCGGACACTTGAACACCGGGGAGCTGTTTTTT.

About this clone: In the same sample, other DNA sequences code for this CDR3. The chain combines TRBV18 with TRBJ1-4, with 8 bases that match TRBD1. Germline CDR1 KGHSH, CDR2 LQKENI. The CDR3 is 14 residues long. V dropped 3 bases and J dropped 5; count of bases not matched to a gene: 2. The CDR3 loop reads CASSPQGANEKLFF. The CDR3 DNA follows: TGTGCCAGCTCACCGCAGGGGGCGAATGAAAAACTGTTTTTT. The full variable domain, completed using reference TRBV18 and TRBJ1-4, is NAGVMQNPRHLVRRRGQEARLRCSPMKGHSHVYWYRQLPEEGLKFMVYLQKENIIDESGMPKERFSAEFPKEGPSILRIQQVVRGDSAAYFCASSPQGANEKLFFGSGTQLSVL.

The rearrangement uses TRBV28 and TRBJ2-1; perhaps TRBD2 as D (5 bases). Trimming left V 3 bases short and J 7 bases short, with 13 bases between. The CDR3 covers 14 residues. Germline CDR1 and CDR2: MDHEN and SYDVKM. The CDR3 DNA follows: TGTGCCAGCAGTTTTAGCGATTTGGGAAATGAGCAGTTCTTC. Amino acids: CASSFSDLGNEQFF.

This chain uses TRBV11-2 with TRBJ1-4; possibly TRBD1 for D (5 bases). V was pared by 5 bases and J by 2 bases, with 9 bases between. This CDR3 is 14 amino acids long. Germline V gene sequence: CDR1 SGHAT, CDR2 FQNNGV. CDR3 sequence reads: CASSPGRTNEKLFF. The DNA of the CDR3 is TGTGCCAGCAGCCCAGGGCGCACTAATGAAAAACTGTTTTTT. Together with reference TRBV11-2 and TRBJ1-4, the CDR3 gives the full variable domain: EAGVAQSPRYKIIEKRQSVAFWCNPISGHATLYWYQQILGQGPKLLIQFQNNGVVDDSQLPKDRFSAERLKGVDSTLKIQPAKLEDSAVYLCASSPGRTNEKLFFGSGTQLSVL.

The rearrangement joins TRBV24-1 to TRBJ2-2, with 7 bases lining up with TRBD1. The CDR3 sequence is 14 residues long. Trimming cost V 8 bases and J 0 bases; bases outside gene matches: 2. Germline CDR1 KGHDR, CDR2 SFDVKD. The CDR3 sequence: CATNGQANTGELFF. The CDR3 coding sequence is TGTGCCACCAACGGACAGGCGAACACCGGGGAGCTGTTTTTT.

This sequence joins TRBV27 and TRBJ2-2; the D gene is possibly TRBD2 (6 bases). Germline CDR1 MNHEY, CDR2 SMNVEV (reference sequence). There are 12 residues in the CDR3. Trimming took 3 bases from V and 7 from J, leaving 6 bases between them. The CDR3 coding sequence is TGTGCCAGCAGTTTGGGGGGCGGGGAGCTGTTTTTT. This sequence encodes CASSLGGGELFF.

The chain couples TRBV7-8 to TRBJ1-2, with TRBD1 matching 8 bases. The CDR3 loop spans 15 amino acids. V was pared by 5 bases and J by 4 bases, with 9 bases of the junction left unmatched. The germline gives CDR1 SGHVS, CDR2 FQNEAQ. The CDR3 DNA sequence: TGTGCCAGCAGCCCAGACAGGGGATCCTTCTATGGCTACACCTTC. This encodes CASSPDRGSFYGYTF.

The chain has TRBV7-3 and TRBJ2-1; 7 nucleotides match TRBD1. V lost 5 bases and J lost 12; bases outside the gene matches: 10. Germline V gives CDR1 SGHTA, CDR2 FQGTGA. CDR3 size: 13 residues. CDR3 sequence: CASSAGQPGGQFF. CDR3 nucleotides: TGTGCCAGCAGCGCCGGACAGCCAGGGGGGCAGTTCTTC.

This sequence joins TRBV14 and TRBJ1-1, with 7 bases matching TRBD1. Germline CDR1 SGHDN, CDR2 FVKESK. J was trimmed by 0 bases and V by 4 bases; bases with no gene match: 5. CDR3 length: 15 amino acids. The CDR3 nucleotides are TGTGCCAGCAGCCTCTTAGACAGGGTGAACACTGAAGCTTTCTTT. The encoded protein is CASSLLDRVNTEAFF.

This chain links TRBV9 with TRBJ2-1, with 9 bases lining up with TRBD1. The CDR3 runs 13 residues. Germline V lookup: CDR1 SGDLS, CDR2 YYNGEE. The V and J ends lost 3 bases and 9 bases, in that order; junction bases with no gene match: 4. In nucleotides, the CDR3 is TGTGCCAGCAGCGCCGGGACAGGGATTGAGCAGTTCTTC. Translating gives CASSAGTGIEQFF.

The gene calls are TRBV3-1 (or the pseudogene TRBV3-2) and TRBJ1-3; TRBD1 is a possible D gene (6 bases). The length of the CDR3 is 15 residues. The germline V gene has CDR1 LGHDT and CDR2 YNNKEL (reference sequence). Trimming removed 3 bases at V and 0 bases at J, with 9 bases between. The CDR3: CASSQMTGSGNTIYF. CDR3 sequence (DNA): TGTGCCAGCAGCCAGATGACAGGCTCTGGAAACACCATATATTTT.

Turning to this clone: Other nucleotide sequences from this sample produce the same CDR3. This chain links TRBV5-1 with TRBJ1-6; 7 positions agree with TRBD1. J lost 8 bases, V lost 0 bases, and 5 bases had no gene match. CDR3 length: 15 amino acids. Germline CDR1 SGHRS, CDR2 YFSETQ. CDR3: CASSLEQGGYSPLHF. The CDR3 DNA reads as TGCGCCAGCAGCTTGGAGCAGGGGGGTTATTCACCCCTCCACTTT.